Given below is one T cell receptor (beta chain) in context. The antigen is not known. The CDR3 sequence is 14 residues long. Per germline, CDR1 DFQATT and CDR2 SNEGSKA (reference sequence). After removal of 6 bases from V and 2 bases from J, the junction contained 3 bases not matched to a gene. Extractions gave at least 5.5 micrograms of total RNA per sample. The second PCR ran roughly 7 to 12 cycles with a sample-barcoded 5' primer and J-beta primers. Every sample produced at least 3 million CDR3-containing paired-end reads. TCRdb redid the calling of the 5' RACE reads with MiXCR, one entry per CDR3 protein. The sample holds about 670,000 distinct CDR3 sequences, less than 45% seen once. The sample comes from a study of blood T cells in healthy people across ages. Study outcomes and limitations: Older individuals had lower TCR beta diversity per million T cells (the decline was roughly linear).

The genes are TRBV20-1 and TRBJ2-3, with TRBD2 matching 12 bases. This TCR came from a man older than 75 in good health. The specimen was blood. The CDR3 protein is CSARTSGDTDTQYF. The CDR3 bases are TGCAGTGCAAGGACTAGCGGGGACACAGATACGCAGTATTTT.